This entry lists 28 T cell receptor beta chains sequenced from one sample in a study of blood T cell repertoires in COVID-19. The assay was immunoSEQ multiplex PCR, and TCRdb's table has in-frame clones only and misses some. The data hold tens of thousands of clones, with more than 75% observed a single time. The sample taken for sequencing was peripheral blood. These receptors were collected from a man aged 45-65 years with active or convalescent COVID-19.

V usage is TRBV7-9 and J usage is TRBJ2-7; weak D call: TRBD1 (7 bases). Per germline, CDR1 SEHNR and CDR2 FQNEAQ (reference sequence). The CDR3 consists of 16 residues. The germline V and J ends were trimmed by 5 bases and 3 bases, with 20 bases remaining between them. CDR3 residues: CASSPTGPGGYYEQYV. The CDR3 bases are TGTGCCAGCAGCCCCACCGGGCCAGGGGGGTACTACGAGCAGTACGTC.

J is TRBJ1-5 and V is TRBV3-1 (or the pseudogene TRBV3-2); weak D call: TRBD1 (5 bases). There are 16 residues in the CDR3. Trimming left V 4 bases short and J 4 bases short, with 17 bases between. Germline CDR1 and CDR2: LGHDT and YNNKEL (reference sequence). The DNA of the CDR3 is TGTGCCAGCAGCCGCGGGACTCCCCAGTCGAATCAGCCCCAGCATTTT. Translated, it gives CASSRGTPQSNQPQHF.

This chain connects TRBV28 to TRBJ1-4; tentative D call: TRBD1 (5 bases). The CDR3 is 17 residues long. CDR1 is MDHEN and CDR2 is SYDVKM in the germline V gene. Trimming took 6 bases from V and 12 from J, leaving 29 bases between them. The CDR3 loop reads CASSPSGGRTAMKELFF. In DNA, the CDR3 is TGTGCCAGCAGCCCCTCCGGGGGACGAACCGCTATGAAGGAACTGTTTTTT.

The V gene is TRBV29-1, the J gene TRBJ1-1; no firm D call. CDR3 length: 15 amino acids. The V gene's germline CDR1 is SQVTM and CDR2 ANQGSEA. V was pared by 7 bases and J by 0 bases, with 18 bases between. The CDR3 reads CSAAPGWGMNTEAFF. The CDR3 DNA sequence: TGCAGCGCCGCGCCGGGATGGGGAATGAACACTGAAGCTTTCTTT.

This sequence joins TRBV6-5 and TRBJ1-6; 7 bases are shared with TRBD1. The CDR3 has 14 residues. Trimming cost V 6 bases and J 6 bases; bases outside gene matches: 5. Germline V gene lookup returns CDR1 MNHEY and CDR2 SVGAGI. CDR3 sequence: CASRRDSFNSPLHF. The CDR3 coding sequence is TGTGCCAGCAGACGGGACAGCTTTAATTCACCCCTCCACTTT.

The chain joins TRBV6-5 to TRBJ1-1, with 8 bases aligning to TRBD1. The V and J ends lost 0 bases and 1 base, in that order; junction bases with no gene match: 1. This CDR3 has 15 residues. Per germline, CDR1 MNHEY and CDR2 SVGAGI. CDR3 in amino acids: CASSYSGQGNTEAFF. The CDR3 DNA reads as TGTGCCAGCAGTTACTCAGGACAGGGGAACACTGAAGCTTTCTTT.

The chain employs TRBV28 and TRBJ1-2; no firm D call. Trimming pared 5 bases from V and 3 bases from J, leaving 7 bases between. Germline CDR1 is MDHEN and CDR2 is SYDVKM. CDR3 size: 12 residues. CDR3 loop: CASSTQDYGYTF. The CDR3, as DNA: TGTGCCAGCAGTACCCAGGACTATGGCTACACCTTC.

The rearrangement uses TRBV30 and TRBJ2-3, with TRBD2 as a possible D gene (6 bases). CDR1 GTSNPN and CDR2 SVGIG come from the germline V gene (reference sequence). The ends were cut back, 0 bases at V and 0 bases at J, with 13 bases in the middle. The CDR3 loop spans 16 amino acids. The CDR3 bases are TGTGCCTGGAGTGTAGGGGCGGGGACTAGCACAGATACGCAGTATTTT. Translating gives CAWSVGAGTSTDTQYF.

V is TRBV9 and J is TRBJ1-4; D gene uncertain. CDR1 is SGDLS and CDR2 is YYNGEE in the germline V gene. The V end was cut by 3 bases, the J end by 0 bases, with 6 bases between. This CDR3 has 14 residues. The CDR3: CASSADSTNEKLFF. Here the CDR3 DNA reads TGTGCCAGCAGCGCAGACTCAACTAATGAAAAACTGTTTTTT.

The V gene is TRBV10-3, the J gene TRBJ1-1; 7 positions agree with TRBD1. Germline-derived CDR1 and CDR2 are ENHRY and SYGVKD. CDR3 length: 12 amino acids. J lost 8 bases, V lost 6 bases, and 6 bases had no gene match. The CDR3 sequence: CAISVPRGEAFF. In nucleotides, the CDR3 is TGTGCCATCAGCGTCCCCAGGGGGGAAGCTTTCTTT.

The chain recombines TRBV24-1 with TRBJ1-5; D is uncertain. CDR3 length equals 15 residues. Germline CDR1 and CDR2: KGHDR and SFDVKD. Trimming took 3 bases from V and 2 from J, leaving 10 bases between them. CDR3 bases: TGTGCCACCAGTGATCCTCGGGGAGGCAATCAGCCCCAGCATTTT. Protein product: CATSDPRGGNQPQHF.

This chain uses TRBV7-9 with TRBJ2-1; D may be TRBD2 (5 bases). V dropped 4 bases and J dropped 4 bases, with 8 bases sitting between them. In germline, CDR1 is SEHNR, CDR2 FQNEAQ (reference sequence). The length of the CDR3 is 13 residues. The CDR3 DNA reads as TGTGCCAGCAGCTCGACGGGATACAATGAGCAGTTCTTC. This translates into CASSSTGYNEQFF.

This clone was detected once. V gene TRBV24-1 combines with J gene TRBJ2-3; 11 nucleotides align to TRBD1. The CDR3 consists of 18 residues. V dropped 4 bases and J dropped 3; count of bases not matched to a gene: 11. Germline loops: CDR1 KGHDR, CDR2 SFDVKD. The DNA for the CDR3 is TGTGCCACCAGTGACCAGACCCCCGGGACAGGGGGAACAGATACGCAGTATTTT. Encoded protein: CATSDQTPGTGGTDTQYF.

The table lists this clone with a few counts. J is TRBJ2-1 and V is TRBV15; 10 bases agree with TRBD2. In germline, CDR1 is LNHNV, CDR2 YYDKDF (reference sequence). The CDR3 is 17 amino acids. The junction had 13 bases not matched to a gene; V was cut back by 4 bases and J by 7 bases. CDR3 amino acids: CATSIPGGGLASNEQFF. The CDR3 region has the DNA TGTGCCACCAGCATCCCGGGAGGGGGACTAGCGAGTAATGAGCAGTTCTTC.

This clone was counted only a few times. The CDR3 coding sequence is TGTGCCAGCAGCTTAGATTCAGGACTAGCTAACAATGAGCAGTTCTTC. This gives the protein CASSLDSGLANNEQFF. The rearrangement uses TRBV7-8 and TRBJ2-1; 8 bases map to TRBD2. V lost 1 base and J lost 5; bases outside the gene matches: 7. The CDR3 covers 16 residues. The germline V gene has CDR1 SGHVS and CDR2 FQNEAQ.

On this clone: A junction end diverges from the germline sequence, so it may reflect a read error. The rearrangement links TRBV24-1 to TRBJ2-3, with a possible D match to TRBD2 (6 bases). CDR1 and CDR2 from the germline V gene are KGHDR and SFDVKD. CDR3 length: 13 amino acids. The DNA of the CDR3 is TGTGCCACCAGAGGACGCGGGACCGATCTCCCACTTTTT. The encoded protein is CATRGRGTDLPLF.

The rearrangement links TRBV7-9 to TRBJ2-1; 7 nucleotides agree with TRBD1. The V segment lost 5 bases and the J segment 5 bases; nucleotides outside the gene matches: 9. CDR3 size: 15 residues. Germline V lookup: CDR1 SEHNR, CDR2 FQNEAQ (reference sequence). Here the CDR3 DNA reads TGTGCCAGCAGCCCCGGGACAGTTTTTAACAATGAGCAGTTCTTC. Protein product: CASSPGTVFNNEQFF.

This clone was seen only once. The V call is TRBV7-8, the J call TRBJ2-1, with D possibly matching TRBD2 (6 bases). The CDR3 contains 16 residues. V was cut by 4 bases and J by 4 bases, with 17 bases left in between. Germline CDR1 is SGHVS and CDR2 is FQNEAQ. CDR3 DNA sequence: TGTGCCAGCAGCTCCAGGACTAACCGGGTTTACAATGAGCAGTTCTTC. This encodes CASSSRTNRVYNEQFF.

This clone was detected once. This chain connects TRBV19 to TRBJ2-2, with TRBD2 as a possible D gene (5 bases). This CDR3 region has 14 residues. Germline values: CDR1 LNHDA, CDR2 SQIVND (reference sequence). V gave up 8 bases and J gave up 4 bases, with 14 bases separating them. CDR3 residues: CASSRTGPTGELFF. The DNA for the CDR3 is TGTGCCAGTTCTAGGACTGGACCCACCGGGGAGCTGTTTTTT.

J is TRBJ1-4 and V is TRBV30; 8 nucleotides align to TRBD1. Germline V gene lookup returns CDR1 GTSNPN and CDR2 SVGIG (reference sequence). The J segment lost 5 bases and the V segment lost 5 bases, leaving 4 bases of the junction unmatched. This CDR3 comprises 13 residues. CDR3 residues: CAWSGTGNEKLFF. Here the CDR3 DNA reads TGTGCCTGGTCCGGGACAGGAAATGAAAAACTGTTTTTT.

Remarks on this clone: The sample carries other DNA sequences with the same CDR3. The chain couples TRBV25-1 to TRBJ1-5, with D maybe TRBD1 (5 bases). Per germline, CDR1 MGHDK and CDR2 SYGVNS. V lost 3 bases, J lost 3 bases, and 9 bases lay in between. The CDR3 contains 14 residues. The CDR3 DNA follows: TGTGCCAGCAGTGAGGGGGGGGTCAATCAGCCCCAGCATTTT. It specifies CASSEGGVNQPQHF.

This clone was picked up a small number of times. The V call is TRBV7-2, the J call TRBJ1-1, with 7 positions matching TRBD1. Germline V gene sequence: CDR1 SGHTA, CDR2 FQGNSA. V lost 5 bases to trimming and J lost 6 bases; unmatched junction nucleotides: 9. The CDR3 runs 14 residues. This chain's CDR3 is CASSQQTGRPEAFF. For the CDR3, the DNA is TGTGCCAGCAGCCAACAGACAGGGCGGCCTGAAGCTTTCTTT.

This clone came up once. The gene calls are TRBV7-2 and TRBJ1-6; 11 bases are shared with TRBD1. The length of the CDR3 is 15 residues. Germline CDR1 SGHTA, CDR2 FQGNSA. V lost 3 bases to trimming and J lost 10 bases; unmatched junction nucleotides: 5. CDR3 nucleotide sequence: TGTGCCAGCAGCTTCCTGGACAGGGGGCGATCACCCCTCCACTTT. It codes for CASSFLDRGRSPLHF.

The rearrangement uses TRBV7-8 and TRBJ1-2, with D possibly matching TRBD1 (6 bases). V was clipped by 4 bases and J by 3 bases, with 15 bases between them. Germline CDR1 and CDR2: SGHVS and FQNEAQ. The CDR3 contains 15 residues. The CDR3 here is CASSSLRGPYYGYTF. In nucleotides, the CDR3 is TGTGCCAGCAGCTCCCTCAGGGGACCTTACTATGGCTACACCTTC.

The rearrangement uses TRBV5-6 and TRBJ2-7; TRBD1 agrees at 8 bases. The V and J ends lost 4 bases and 0 bases, in that order; junction bases with no gene match: 6. CDR3 size: 15 residues. Per the germline V gene, CDR1 is SGHDT and CDR2 is YYEEEE. DNA of the CDR3: TGTGCCAGCAGCAACGTTGGGACAGGCTCCTACGAGCAGTACTTC. Amino acid sequence: CASSNVGTGSYEQYF.

A note on this clone: The junction departs from the called germline gene at one end, perhaps through a read error. The chain joins TRBV20-1 to TRBJ1-4; D is undetermined. The CDR3 totals 10 residues. CDR1 and CDR2 (germline): DFQATT, SNEGSKA (reference sequence). CDR3 sequence reads: CSARGGKLFF. DNA for the CDR3: TGCAGTGCGAGAGGCGGAAAACTGTTTTTT.

The genes are TRBV27 and TRBJ2-7, with 9 bases identical to TRBD2. V was clipped by 6 bases and J by 1 base; unmatched bases: 7. Per the germline V gene, CDR1 is MNHEY and CDR2 is SMNVEV (reference sequence). CDR3 length: 15 amino acids. CDR3 sequence (DNA): TGTGCCAGCAGCCTGCGGGGGGGACGGTCCTACGAGCAGTACTTC. Residues: CASSLRGGRSYEQYF.

V gene TRBV19 combines with J gene TRBJ2-7; 10 bases align to TRBD2. From germline, CDR1 is LNHDA and CDR2 SQIVND (reference sequence). J lost 6 bases, V lost 6 bases, and 8 bases had no gene match. The CDR3 runs to 14 residues. CDR3 sequence reads: CASSLPGLAFEQYF. CDR3 DNA sequence: TGTGCCAGTAGCCTACCGGGACTAGCGTTCGAGCAGTACTTC.